Described below is a single TCR beta chain sequence and its context. The antigen remains undetermined. These data are taken from a study of CXCR3-negative and CXCR3-positive naive CD8 T cells. UMI-tagged TRB cDNA libraries were built via 5' RACE. TCRdb reworked the 5' RACE reads into one entry per CDR3 protein, no DNA. The sample table sets out around 60,000 distinct CDR3 sequences. Overall study results and limits: Similar levels of surface CD5 were seen between naive subsets; TCR strength was inferred from TRB CDR3 properties. Most assays were run on fresh PBMCs (CXCR3 expression partially decreased after cryopreservation).

Per the germline V gene, CDR1 is SGHDN and CDR2 is FVKESK. The CDR3 runs to 15 residues. Source material: naive CXCR3- CD8+ T cells from blood. Subset defined: CD45RO-CCR7+CD27+CD95- naive CD8+ T cells lacking CXCR3 (TNR3-). This receptor was taken from a human donor in good health. Some clones in this sample may be carry-over from other donors' samples. The chain recombines TRBV14 with TRBJ2-1; TCRdb designates TRBD1, a call that cannot be tested without DNA. CDR3: CASSQDGGSYNEQFF.